This T cell receptor beta chain was identified during a study of OX40 agonist ivuxolimab in advanced cancers. Method: immunoSEQ multiplex PCR; TCRdb's copy keeps in-frame clones and lacks some. The table includes more than 55,000 clones, roughly 89% detected once. The CDR3 is 17 amino acids. Germline CDR1 is MDHEN and CDR2 is SYDVKM. V lost 5 bases and J 0 bases, leaving 18 bases between the germline ends. This specimen consisted of CD4+ or CD8+ T cells sorted from blood, obtained in a trial of the OX40 agonist ivuxolimab. This sequence was found in an adult with an advanced solid tumor such as melanoma, head and neck, liver or kidney cancer. The chain carries TRBV28 and TRBJ2-3, with no clear D. The CDR3 protein is CASSEFKGGASTDTQYF. Written as DNA, the CDR3 is TGTGCCAGCAGTGAGTTTAAAGGCGGAGCTAGCACAGATACGCAGTATTTT.